This is a list of T cell receptor beta chains from one sample in a study of blood T cell repertoires in COVID-19. Using immunoSEQ multiplex PCR, the repertoire was profiled, and TCRdb retains in-frame clones only, with some absent. The sample carries 150,000 to 200,000 clones, just under 90% recorded once. Sequenced: peripheral blood. Receptors originate from a man between 18 and 35 years old with active or convalescent COVID-19. The CDR3 runs from the conserved cysteine through the conserved F or W. D genes are given only for firm matches. Clone size appears in some rows only: once, few, many, or a class for an expanded clone.

j_call,clone_size,v_call,cdr3_length,d_call,cdr3_nt,cdr3_aa
TRBJ1-1,-,TRBV19,14,TRBD1,TGTGCCAGTAGTTTTCAGGGGGCTATAGCTGAAGCTTTCTTT,CASSFQGAIAEAFF
TRBJ1-3,-,TRBV5-1,14,-,TGCGCCAGCAGTCAAGATACGGGAGGAAACACCATATATTTT,CASSQDTGGNTIYF
TRBJ1-2,-,TRBV7-8,15,TRBD1,TGTGCCAGCAGCTTAAACCCACAGGGGGCTGGTGGCTACACCTTC,CASSLNPQGAGGYTF
TRBJ2-1,-,TRBV2,13,-,TGTGCCGGCCGGGACATCTCCTACAATGAGCAGTTCTTC,CAGRDISYNEQFF
TRBJ1-2,few,TRBV30,15,-,TGTGCCTGGTGCCCTTCGGGGGGCGCTGGCTATGGCTACACCTTC,CAWCPSGGAGYGYTF
TRBJ1-6,-,TRBV2,14,TRBD1,TGTGCCAGCAGGGGCAGGGGGCGTAATTCACCCCTCCACTTT,CASRGRGRNSPLHF
TRBJ1-2,once,TRBV3-1/TRBV3-2,15,-,TGTGCCAGCAGCCAAGGGGCTAATCATCCTTTTGGCTACACCTTC,CASSQGANHPFGYTF
TRBJ1-1,-,TRBV4-2,15,-,TGTGCCAGCAGCCAACTGACGGACTATTACACTGAAGCTTTCTTT,CASSQLTDYYTEAFF
TRBJ1-6,-,TRBV19,14,-,TGTGCCAGTAATATGGACTCCAATAATTCACCCCTCCACTTT,CASNMDSNNSPLHF
TRBJ1-1,-,TRBV27,18,-,TGTGCCAGCAGTTTATTAGGGTGGGGGCAGGACCTGAACACTGAAGCTTTCTTT,CASSLLGWGQDLNTEAFF
TRBJ1-6,-,TRBV27,15,-,TGTGCCAGCGCAGTTCATGGAGGTATAGATTCACCCCTCCACTTT,CASAVHGGIDSPLHF
TRBJ2-5,-,TRBV6-2/TRBV6-3,18,TRBD2,TGTGCCAGCAGTTACTCGACGACTAGCGTGAACCTAAGGGGGACCCAGTACTTC,CASSYSTTSVNLRGTQYF
TRBJ1-4,once,TRBV7-9,16,-,TGTGCCAGCAGCCCCACGTCCACGGAACCCGCCGGGAAACTGTTTTTT,CASSPTSTEPAGKLFF
TRBJ2-2,-,TRBV4-1,16,-,TGCGCCAGCAGCCAAGTCTTCCGGGAGAACACCGGGGAGCTGTTTTTT,CASSQVFRENTGELFF